This paragraph covers one T cell receptor (beta chain) sequence. Its antigen is unknown. TCRdb passed the RT-PCR reads through MiXCR, listing each CDR3 protein once. The sample shows approximately 300,000 distinct CDR3 sequences, approximately 21% of them seen only once. The sample belongs to a study of response to subunit inactivated influenza vaccine. Study conclusions and caveats: The authors proposed limited new T cell recruitment per seasonal influenza vaccination.

This CDR3 is 13 amino acids long. Trimming shortened V by 4 bases and J by 4 bases, and 9 bases separated the two germline ends. The germline V gene has CDR1 KGHDR and CDR2 SFDVKD. Sequencing used PBMCs from blood, obtained 21 months after vaccination. V gene TRBV24-1 combines with J gene TRBJ2-5; possibly TRBD2 for D (5 bases). This receptor was taken from a man aged 50 to 69 who received an inactivated influenza vaccine. The CDR3 is CATSESSLETQYF. The CDR3 region has the DNA TGTGCCACCAGTGAGTCTAGCTTAGAGACCCAGTACTTC.